This passage covers 10 T cell receptor beta chains from one sample sequenced in a study of human T cells and chemical hapten exposure. Stated time point: healthy volunteer bleed at 6 weeks. The authors extracted total RNA from unfractionated whole blood. TCRdb itself ran the RACE reads through MiXCR, one entry per CDR3 protein. Here the sample spans more than 60,000 distinct CDR3 sequences, over 8.5% being singletons. The sequenced sample was whole blood. All receptors derive from a male donor in good health. Some clones in this sample may be carry-over from other donors' samples.

This clonotype was observed a few times. The genes are TRBV7-8 and TRBJ2-1; D gene uncertain. Germline CDR1 is SGHVS and CDR2 is FQNEAQ. The CDR3 is made up of 11 amino acids. The germline V and J ends were trimmed by 1 base and 7 bases, with 2 bases remaining between them. The CDR3 region is CASSLGNEQFF. The CDR3 DNA reads TGTGCCAGCAGCTTAGGGAATGAGCAGTTCTTC.

CDR3 DNA: TGTGCTAGTGGTTTTTTGCTAGCGGGGGGAAGCCGTACGAACACCGGGGAGCTGTTTTTT. This encodes CASGFLLAGGSRTNTGELFF. The chain carries TRBV12-5 and TRBJ2-2; 11 bases fit TRBD2. With V trimmed by 3 bases and J by 0 bases, 12 bases remained unmatched. Germline CDR1 reads LGHNT; CDR2 reads FRNRAP. CDR3 length equals 20 residues.

The chain carries TRBV7-6 and TRBJ2-3; weak D call: TRBD1 (5 bases). This CDR3 has 15 residues. Per the germline V gene, CDR1 is SGHVS and CDR2 is FNYEAQ. The ends were cut back, 1 base at V and 4 bases at J, with 12 bases in the middle. The CDR3 DNA sequence: TGTGCCAGCAGCTTAGTAGGGGTTTACTCAGATACGCAGTATTTT. Translated, it gives CASSLVGVYSDTQYF.

V and J are TRBV7-2 and TRBJ1-5; D is unclear. The V end was cut by 5 bases, the J end by 2 bases, with 13 bases between. CDR3 size: 15 residues. Per the germline V gene, CDR1 is SGHTA and CDR2 is FQGNSA. The CDR3 coding sequence is TGTGCCAGCAGCCAGATGGACCTTGGCAATCAGCCCCAGCATTTT. Translating gives CASSQMDLGNQPQHF. Filled out from reference TRBV7-2 and TRBJ1-5, the complete variable domain reads GAGVSQSPSNKVTEKGKDVELRCDPISGHTALYWYRQSLGQGLEFLIYFQGNSAPDKSGLPSDRFSAERTGGSVSTLTIQRTQQEDSAVYLCASSQMDLGNQPQHFGDGTRLSIL.

The rearrangement links TRBV7-9 to TRBJ2-1, with D tentatively TRBD1 or TRBD2 (5 bases each). The germline V gene encodes CDR1 SEHNR and CDR2 FQNEAQ (reference sequence). This CDR3 spans 18 amino acids. Trimming removed 5 bases at V and 7 bases at J, with 27 bases between. The CDR3 DNA follows: TGTGCCAGCAGCGTAAAGGCACAGGAGGAAAGACAGTTAAATGAGCAGTTCTTC. It translates to CASSVKAQEERQLNEQFF.

V and J are TRBV12-3 or TRBV12-4 and TRBJ2-3, with 13 bases aligning to TRBD2. V trimming: 5 bases; J trimming: 3 bases; junction bases outside the gene matches: 5. The CDR3 extends over 16 amino acids. The CDR3 DNA sequence: TGTGCCAGCAGTCGAAGACTAGCGGGAGGTACAGATACGCAGTATTTT. Its protein is CASSRRLAGGTDTQYF.

This clonotype has a count of ten or more. The V call is TRBV6-4, the J call TRBJ2-3; possible D gene TRBD2, 7 bases. Germline V gene sequence: CDR1 MRHNA, CDR2 SNTAGT. With 4 bases removed from V and 0 bases from J, the gap between germline ends came to 17 bases. The CDR3 sequence is 17 residues long. The CDR3 nucleotides read TGTGCCAGCAGTGCCAAAGGTCGGGGGGCGAGCACAGATACGCAGTATTTT. It translates to CASSAKGRGASTDTQYF.

This clonotype has a handful of counts. This rearrangement joins TRBV4-2 to TRBJ1-1; D ambiguous. The CDR3 covers 15 residues. Germline V gene sequence: CDR1 LGHNA, CDR2 YNFKEQ. V gave up 0 bases and J gave up 5 bases, with 13 bases separating them. CDR3: CASSQDRRGDTEAFF. Written as DNA, the CDR3 is TGTGCCAGCAGCCAAGATCGGCGGGGAGATACTGAAGCTTTCTTT.

This clonotype has a count of ten or more. The chain uses TRBV6-4 and TRBJ1-1; D uncertain. CDR3 length: 13 residues. V shed 4 bases and J shed 5 bases, with 11 bases lying between them. Germline V gene lookup returns CDR1 MRHNA and CDR2 SNTAGT. This CDR3 reads CASSVSQQTEAFF. The DNA for the CDR3 is TGTGCCAGCAGTGTCAGTCAGCAGACTGAAGCTTTCTTT.

The chain employs TRBV6-6 and TRBJ2-3; 9 bases agree with TRBD2. This CDR3 is 20 amino acids long. Germline V CDR1 and CDR2: MNHNY, SVGAGI (reference sequence). The junction had 25 bases not matched to a gene; V was cut back by 6 bases and J by 6 bases. CDR3 loop: CASSPRGSGRPLRGPDTQYF. The CDR3 DNA is TGTGCCAGCAGCCCCCGAGGGAGCGGGAGGCCTCTCCGAGGGCCTGATACGCAGTATTTT.